This entry lists 3 T cell receptor beta chains sequenced from one sample in a study of cytomegalovirus exposure and HLA in healthy donors. Primers: 60 Vbeta forward and 13 Jbeta reverse. Produced via immunoSEQ multiplex PCR; TCRdb's table is partial and in-frame only. The table lists some 200,000 clones, approximately 81% of them singletons. Specimen: PBMCs. These TCRs come from a man aged 45-65 years in good health and CMV-seronegative.

The chain couples TRBV14 to TRBJ2-5; D unresolved. The DNA end is more similar to TRBJ2-7, so the J call may be wrong. The CDR3 is 12 residues long. Germline V gene lookup returns CDR1 SGHDN and CDR2 FVKESK. The CDR3 sequence: CASSQDIYEQYF. CDR3 nucleotide sequence: TGTGCCAGCAGCCAAGATATCTACGAGCAGTACTTC.

The chain couples TRBV7-3 to TRBJ2-1; 7 nucleotides line up with TRBD1. The length of the CDR3 is 14 residues. Unmatched junction bases numbered 3, after V lost 1 base and J lost 6 bases. The germline V gene has CDR1 SGHTA and CDR2 FQGTGA. CDR3 sequence (DNA): TGTGCCAGCAGCTTAATGGGACAGACCAATGAGCAGTTCTTC. Residues: CASSLMGQTNEQFF.

The chain employs TRBV6-6 and TRBJ2-7; D perhaps matches TRBD1 (6 bases). Trimming took off 6 bases at V and 0 bases at J, with 12 bases between the two ends. CDR1 is MNHNY and CDR2 is SVGAGI in the germline V gene (reference sequence). CDR3 length equals 14 residues. This CDR3 is CASSTKQGSYEQYF. CDR3 nucleotide sequence: TGTGCCAGCAGCACCAAACAGGGCTCCTACGAGCAGTACTTC.